This T cell receptor (beta chain) was sequenced in a study of blood T cell repertoires in COVID-19. As for the study in general: Spain, Italy and the United States supplied samples that represented acute and convalescent COVID-19. PBMCs, B-cell-depleted T cells, or T cells provided the cDNA or gDNA that made up the material.

Germline lookup yields CDR1 SGHDN and CDR2 FVKESK. This CDR3 contains 13 residues. With 0 bases removed from V and 6 bases from J, the gap between germline ends came to 8 bases. Libraries were prepared by immunoSEQ multiplex PCR; TCRdb keeps only in-frame clonotypes and omits some of them. The table shows approximately 200,000 clones, with 85% to 95% occurring only once. The chain links TRBV14 to TRBJ1-1; a weak D match, TRBD1 (5 bases). The TCR comes from a man aged 25 to 45 with COVID-19, enrolled during active disease. Sequencing input: peripheral blood. The CDR3 loop is CASSQDRGAEAFF. The CDR3 DNA reads as TGTGCCAGCAGCCAAGATCGGGGGGCTGAAGCTTTCTTT. The whole variable domain, remainder taken from reference TRBV14 and TRBJ1-1, is EAGVTQFPSHSVIEKGQTVTLRCDPISGHDNLYWYRRVMGKEIKFLLHFVKESKQDESGMPNNRFLAERTGGTYSTLKVQPAELEDSGVYFCASSQDRGAEAFFGQGTRLTVV.